The TCR beta chain described here comes from a study of human T cells and chemical hapten exposure (dated by TCRdb to about 2021). As for the study more broadly: For sensitization, 2% DPC in acetone was applied to a 2 cm by 2 cm area of upper inner arm skin. Blood samples were taken from patients before sensitization (week 0) and at 2, 6 and about 24 weeks after DPC sensitization. The libraries were sequenced as a pool, and the TCR yield per sample differed mostly because of small variations in library volumes within the pool. In alopecia patients, the study followed how the peripheral blood TCR repertoire changed in vivo over primary and secondary sensitization to diphenylcyclopropenone (DPC), a hapten. Patch testing was done on the upper back using Finn chambers containing 0.01% DPC, and results were scored after 6 days according to International Contact Dermatitis Research Group standards. For TCR sequencing, blood came from over 25 alopecia patients at anywhere from one to four time points (pre-sensitization, 2, 6 and 24 weeks). Throughout the roughly 25-week study period, patients were also given weekly therapeutic DPC doses on the scalp. The mostly female patient cohort included alopecia areata with under or over 50% scalp involvement, alopecia totalis and alopecia universalis.

The treatment or condition label corresponds to: therapeutic diphenylcyclopropenone sensitization with weekly scalp DPC. At each patch-test visit, blood was drawn before the patch test was applied. Eligible patients were aged 18 to 70, diagnosed with alopecia, deemed suitable for DPC therapy, and excluded if pregnant. Total RNA was extracted from unfractionated whole blood that had been collected in Tempus Blood RNA tubes. During library preparation, unique molecular identifiers were attached to individual cDNA molecules so that TCRs could be counted in a quantitative, reproducible way. Each blood RNA sample was used to sequence both TCR alpha and TCR beta chains. The paper's processing steps were these. Samples had a median of approximately 93,000 TCRs, with a range from about 23,224 to 750,000. The Decombinator software suite was used to annotate the V, J and CDR3 of the TCR reads. For the PS versus PT1 abundance plots, all samples were subsampled to the same number of TCRs (28,000). Expanded TCRs were defined as absent before sensitization and observed at least eight times at the 2-week time point. TCRdb passed the public sequencing reads through fastp at Q25 and MiXCR, retaining productive beta sequences. A single entry per CDR3 protein holds the most common genes and DNA from its merged rows. The V and J calls were determined by TCRdb, not by the authors. This sample holds over 950 distinct CDR3 sequences; 50% to 55% were observed only once. The ten largest clones capture 5.9% of the sample.

Between the V and J ends, shortened by 4 bases and 2 bases respectively, the junction contains 8 bases. Via the germline V gene, CDR1 is SGHRS and CDR2 YFSETQ. The CDR3 covers 13 residues, taking in both the cysteine and the phenylalanine. Left in the record is the CDR3 DNA by itself, 39 bases read in frame from the first base. What the study reported, not specific to this receptor: DPC sensitization did not change the number of TCRs with a frequency above 1 in 1000, and there was no evidence of changes in global repertoire structure. Patch test score correlated positively with the number of PT1 expanded TCRs, reaching significance at thresholds 8, 16 and 32 but not at 4. Because all patients had alopecia, a presumed autoimmune disease, the immune response of the patients might differ from that of healthy individuals. Expanded TCRs formed significantly more large CDR3 similarity clusters than pre-sensitization or healthy control sets, consistent with antigen-driven responses. After repeated subsampling, the strength of the expansion versus patch-test correlation and the threshold at which it became significant changed.

As concerns this clonotype: Its specific antigen is unknown. No base-level quality is on record; no much larger clone is a single base apart.

The input for sequencing was whole blood, taken before DPC sensitization or 2, 6, or about 24 weeks after (not recorded which). The receptor chain draws on TRBV5-1 and TRBJ2-3; TRBD2 might be the D gene, on 6 matching bases. The clonotype was recovered from an adult with alopecia areata. Some clones in this sample may be carry-over from other donors' samples. This table probably holds off-target reads from a library built for another chain. At the DNA level, the sequence is TGCGCCAGCAGCCGGGGGACCACAGATACGCAGTATTTT. Translation gives CASSRGTTDTQYF.